This T cell receptor (beta chain) comes out of a study of T cell responses to AZD1222 COVID-19 vaccine. CDR3 length: 13 residues. Germline V CDR1 and CDR2: SNHLY, FYNNEI. Between the trimmed V and J ends, which lost 8 bases and 5 bases, there was a span of 12 bases. Notes on the study in general: Spike as a whole was targeted by vaccine-associated CD4 TCRs, dominant at 160-218 and 743-854. The study reported that nearly half of spike-specific TCRs target unmutated variant regions. Donors in the cohort were predominantly white British and more often female, and clonal diversity was possibly underestimated.

Notes on this clone: Antigen specificity is unknown.

Method: immunoSEQ multiplex PCR; TCRdb's copy keeps in-frame clones and lacks some. The data contain 95,000 to 150,000 clones, around 85% of them seen just once; the ten biggest clones take up around 6.2%. V and J are TRBV2 and TRBJ1-4, with D unclear. The sequence was collected from an adult in good health. Specimen: peripheral blood, collected on day 0 of AZD1222 vaccination. In DNA, the CDR3 is TGTGCCAGCTTGCTCGAACCAAATGAAAAACTGTTTTTT. Residues: CASLLEPNEKLFF.